These 25 T cell receptor beta chains originate from one sample sequenced in a study of cytomegalovirus exposure and HLA in healthy donors (dated by TCRdb to the late 2010s). The method behind the library was the immunoSEQ multiplex PCR assay. A mixture of 60 forward primers for TCR Vbeta segments and 13 reverse primers for TCR Jbeta segments was used in the multiplex PCR. In its TCRdb copy, this immuneACCESS table keeps in-frame sequences only and misses some clones. Where compared with another copy, unresolved V genes explain less than half of these, and the others have no known cause. In this sample the table shows over 150,000 clones, roughly two thirds of which occur a single time. The biggest ten clones account for around 4.5% of the sample. The sample comprised PBMCs. The source of these receptors is a woman under 30 in good health and CMV-seropositive.

This clone was observed a handful of times. This sample also contains other DNA sequences that code for the same CDR3. The gene calls are TRBV7-3 and TRBJ2-5; D remains ambiguous. Germline CDR1 and CDR2: SGHTA and FQGTGA. Trimming removed 1 base from V and 2 bases from J, with 5 bases in between. This CDR3 contains 13 residues. CDR3 region: CASSLSRQETQYF. Here the CDR3 DNA reads TGTGCCAGCAGCTTAAGCAGGCAAGAGACCCAGTACTTC.

This clone was seen a handful of times. This sequence joins TRBV7-6 and TRBJ2-5; 7 bases are a match to TRBD1. CDR3 length equals 15 residues. Trimming took 2 bases from V and 5 from J; bases not matched to a gene: 8. CDR1 and CDR2 (germline): SGHVS, FNYEAQ. CDR3 DNA sequence: TGTGCCAGCAGCTTAATCGTAGGGGGCTTGGAGACCCAGTACTTC. Translated: CASSLIVGGLETQYF.

This clone was observed a handful of times. This chain connects TRBV19 to TRBJ1-1; D may be TRBD1 (6 bases). The CDR3 runs to 13 residues. Germline V lookup: CDR1 LNHDA, CDR2 SQIVND (reference sequence). The V and J ends lost 6 bases and 1 base respectively, with 9 bases between them. CDR3 region: CASRLTGNTEAFF. In DNA form, the CDR3 reads TGTGCCAGTAGGTTGACAGGGAACACTGAAGCTTTCTTT.

This sequence joins TRBV15 and TRBJ2-7; D remains ambiguous. The CDR3 is 14 residues long. Looked up from germline, CDR1 is LNHNV and CDR2 is YYDKDF (reference sequence). V was clipped by 3 bases and J by 3 bases, with 12 bases between them. The CDR3 here is CATSSRLAGYEQYF. The DNA for the CDR3 is TGTGCCACCAGCAGCCGTCTGGCAGGCTACGAGCAGTACTTC.

V usage is TRBV7-6 and J usage is TRBJ2-1, with TRBD2 matching over 7 bases. Germline lookup yields CDR1 SGHVS and CDR2 FNYEAQ. The CDR3 extends over 18 amino acids. Trimming removed 1 base from V and 7 bases from J; junction bases left unmatched: 16. The CDR3 protein is CASSLESAGVSGGNEQFF. The CDR3 DNA reads as TGTGCCAGCAGCTTAGAATCTGCGGGAGTAAGCGGAGGGAATGAGCAGTTCTTC.

This clone occurred a few times. The rearrangement links TRBV4-1 to TRBJ1-2; D unresolved. The germline gives CDR1 MGHRA, CDR2 YSYEKL. Trimming took 4 bases from V and 0 from J, leaving 15 bases between them. There are 16 residues in the CDR3. CDR3 residues: CASSRPKQRANYGYTF. The CDR3 bases are TGCGCCAGCAGCCGGCCTAAGCAGAGGGCTAACTATGGCTACACCTTC.

The V gene is TRBV11-2, the J gene TRBJ2-7, with TRBD1 matching over 9 bases. Looked up from germline, CDR1 is SGHAT and CDR2 is FQNNGV. There are 15 residues in the CDR3. The J segment lost 4 bases and the V segment lost 1 base, leaving 5 bases of the junction unmatched. DNA of the CDR3: TGTGCCAGCAGCTTAGCCGGGACAGGGTCGTACGAGCAGTACTTC. Its protein product is CASSLAGTGSYEQYF.

The chain links TRBV27 to TRBJ2-2, with 7 bases that match TRBD2. The ends lost 3 bases at V and 7 bases at J; junction bases unmatched: 11. The V gene's germline CDR1 is MNHEY and CDR2 SMNVEV (reference sequence). The CDR3 length is 16 residues. CDR3 sequence (DNA): TGTGCCAGCAGTTTGAATGGACTAGATCTGCTCGGGGAGCTGTTTTTT. Protein: CASSLNGLDLLGELFF.

The J gene is TRBJ1-1, the V gene TRBV7-3; 10 positions agree with TRBD1. The germline V gene has CDR1 SGHTA and CDR2 FQGTGA. V lost 5 bases to trimming and J lost 6 bases; unmatched junction nucleotides: 6. This CDR3 has 14 amino acids. The DNA of the CDR3 is TGTGCCAGCAGCCCAAGGACAGGGGGAGCTGAAGCTTTCTTT. It specifies CASSPRTGGAEAFF.

The chain couples TRBV30 to TRBJ1-1; D gene unclear. The CDR3 consists of 11 residues. Germline lookup yields CDR1 GTSNPN and CDR2 SVGIG (reference sequence). The germline V and J ends were trimmed by 2 bases and 3 bases, with 4 bases remaining between them. The chain's CDR3 is CAWSPYTEAFF. The CDR3 coding sequence is TGTGCCTGGAGTCCTTACACTGAAGCTTTCTTT.

The chain carries TRBV6-5 and TRBJ2-5; 9 nucleotides line up with TRBD1. Trimming at V came to 4 bases and at J to 2 bases, leaving 2 bases not matched to a gene. The CDR3 contains 14 residues. Germline assignment: CDR1 MNHEY and CDR2 SVGAGI. The CDR3 nucleotides are TGTGCCAGCAGTTTGACAGGGGGGCAAGAGACCCAGTACTTC. It encodes CASSLTGGQETQYF.

The chain links TRBV19 to TRBJ1-1; 8 positions agree with TRBD1. CDR1 and CDR2 (germline): LNHDA, SQIVND (reference sequence). The CDR3 has 14 amino acids. The J segment lost 4 bases and the V segment lost 10 bases, leaving 11 bases of the junction unmatched. The CDR3 nucleotides are TGTGCCACTTACCCGACAGGGGTTATCACTGAAGCTTTCTTT. Amino acids: CATYPTGVITEAFF.

A few counts support this clone. The V and J genes are TRBV4-3 and TRBJ1-1; D possibly corresponds to TRBD1 (6 bases). CDR3 length equals 14 residues. From germline, CDR1 is LGHNA and CDR2 YSLEER. The V end lost 3 bases, the J end lost 3 bases, and 11 bases lay between the germline ends. The chain's CDR3 is CASSQWTADTEAFF. In DNA, the CDR3 is TGCGCCAGCAGCCAGTGGACAGCGGACACTGAAGCTTTCTTT.

The CDR3 DNA follows: TGTGCCAGCAGCCCCGGGGGACGATATGGCTACACCTTC. Amino acids: CASSPGGRYGYTF. The rearrangement joins TRBV9 to TRBJ1-2, with a tentative D call TRBD1 (5 bases). Germline V gene lookup returns CDR1 SGDLS and CDR2 YYNGEE. The CDR3 is 13 residues long. V lost 4 bases to trimming and J lost 5 bases, with 12 bases between them.

This CDR3 reads CASSQEGPSRDTQYF. The CDR3 DNA follows: TGTGCCAGCAGCCAAGAAGGGCCTAGCCGGGATACGCAGTATTTT. This chain uses TRBV14 with TRBJ2-3; D is perhaps TRBD2 (5 bases). The CDR3 is 15 residues long. CDR1 is SGHDN, CDR2 FVKESK, per germline. The V gene lost 0 bases and the J gene lost 6 bases, with 13 bases spanning the gap. Based on the CDR3 plus reference TRBV14 and TRBJ2-3, the full variable domain is EAGVTQFPSHSVIEKGQTVTLRCDPISGHDNLYWYRRVMGKEIKFLLHFVKESKQDESGMPNNRFLAERTGGTYSTLKVQPAELEDSGVYFCASSQEGPSRDTQYFGPGTRLTVL.

The chain joins TRBV2 to TRBJ2-3; 10 bases map to TRBD2. The germline V gene has CDR1 SNHLY and CDR2 FYNNEI. The CDR3 has 15 residues. With V trimmed by 1 base and J by 4 bases, 2 bases remained unmatched. The CDR3 DNA reads as TGTGCCAGCAGTGAAGTTAGCGGGGGGCCAGATACGCAGTATTTT. It yields the protein CASSEVSGGPDTQYF.

V gene TRBV7-9 combines with J gene TRBJ1-5; possible D gene TRBD1, 6 bases. Trimming pared 1 base from V and 6 bases from J, leaving 13 bases between. The germline V gene encodes CDR1 SEHNR and CDR2 FQNEAQ (reference sequence). The CDR3 is made up of 15 amino acids. CDR3 bases: TGTGCCAGCAGCTTAGGGGACATCCGCGGTCAGCCCCAGCATTTT. Its protein is CASSLGDIRGQPQHF.

This clone was seen only a few times. The genes are TRBV15 and TRBJ2-7; a possible D gene is TRBD2 (5 bases). The V end lost 0 bases, the J end lost 6 bases, and 15 bases lay between the germline ends. CDR1 LNHNV and CDR2 YYDKDF come from the germline V gene (reference sequence). This CDR3 region has 15 residues. CDR3 bases: TGTGCCACCAGCAGAGATCGTGAGGGTTCATCCGAGCAGTACTTC. This sequence encodes CATSRDREGSSEQYF. The full variable domain, rest sourced from reference TRBV15 and TRBJ2-7, is DAMVIQNPRYQVTQFGKPVTLSCSQTLNHNVMYWYQQKSSQAPKLLFHYYDKDFNNEADTPDNFQSRRPNTSFCFLDIRSPGLGDTAMYLCATSRDREGSSEQYFGPGTRLTVT.

This chain links TRBV5-4 with TRBJ2-3, with 9 positions matching TRBD2. Germline CDR1 reads SGHNT; CDR2 reads YYREEE (reference sequence). This CDR3 is 16 amino acids long. The V gene end was trimmed by 3 bases and the J gene end by 6 bases; junction bases not matched to a gene: 11. DNA of the CDR3: TGTGCCAGCAGCTCGAGACTAGCGGCCTCGGCGGATACGCAGTATTTT. Translation gives CASSSRLAASADTQYF.

V gene TRBV2 combines with J gene TRBJ1-1, with D possibly being TRBD1 (5 bases). The germline V and J ends were trimmed by 7 bases and 1 base, with 19 bases remaining between them. The CDR3 is 16 residues long. Germline CDR1 SNHLY, CDR2 FYNNEI. The CDR3 DNA sequence: TGTGCCAGCAATTATAAGCCGGGACTACGGAACACTGAAGCTTTCTTT. This sequence encodes CASNYKPGLRNTEAFF.

The chain joins TRBV4-2 to TRBJ2-7; TRBD1 might be the D (6 bases). CDR1 is LGHNA, CDR2 YNFKEQ, per germline. With 0 bases removed from V and 3 bases from J, the gap between germline ends came to 15 bases. The CDR3 sequence is 16 residues long. CDR3 loop: CASSQDPRGYYYEQYF. CDR3 in DNA: TGTGCCAGCAGCCAAGACCCCAGGGGCTACTACTACGAGCAGTACTTC.

The rearrangement uses TRBV27 and TRBJ2-7, with a possible D match to TRBD2 (6 bases). There are 15 residues in the CDR3. CDR1 is MNHEY, CDR2 SMNVEV, per germline (reference sequence). V dropped 4 bases and J dropped 4 bases, with 17 bases sitting between them. The CDR3 nucleotides read TGTGCCAGCAGTTACGGTCGAGCGGGTCTGTACGAGCAGTACTTC. It codes for CASSYGRAGLYEQYF.

This clone was found a few times. The V call is TRBV5-4, the J call TRBJ2-7, with D possibly TRBD2 on 5 matching bases. Germline-derived CDR1 and CDR2 are SGHNT and YYREEE (reference sequence). Trimming cost V 0 bases and J 0 bases, with 16 bases left between them. The CDR3 runs 17 residues. The CDR3 bases are TGTGCCAGCAGCTTGGATGCGAGGCGGGCCTTCTCCTACGAGCAGTACTTC. Protein product: CASSLDARRAFSYEQYF.

The V call is TRBV23-1, the J call TRBJ2-7; possible D gene TRBD2, 6 bases. TRBV23-1 is identified as an open reading frame with a role that is uncertain. This CDR3 is built from 16 residues. V was pared by 0 bases and J by 4 bases, with 16 bases between. The CDR3 DNA follows: TGCGCCAGCAGTCAATCGAGGGACTCCCCCCTTTACGAGCAGTACTTC. Protein sequence: CASSQSRDSPLYEQYF.

This chain joins TRBV11-3 and TRBJ2-1; a weak D match, TRBD1 (6 bases). Germline CDR1 reads SGHNT; CDR2 reads YENEEA. The CDR3 is 11 residues long. With 5 bases removed from V and 14 bases from J, the gap between germline ends came to 13 bases. CDR3 in amino acids: CASSLTGSEFF. CDR3 nucleotide sequence: TGTGCCAGCAGCCTAACAGGGTCGGAGTTCTTC.